The next 5 T cell receptor beta chains were all read from a single sample in a study of regulatory T cells in long-lasting Graves disease. Arm-PCR of CDR3 regions with iRepertoire HTBI primers generated TCR beta libraries. TCRdb processed the multiplex PCR reads anew with MiXCR; each CDR3 protein has one entry. The sample contains 300,000 to 400,000 distinct CDR3 sequences, about 18% of which appear only once. This sample's time point: newly diagnosed GD, antithyroid drugs for less than 3 months. The TCR library used RNA extracted from PBMCs. The sample in question was peripheral blood mononuclear cells (PBMCs), obtained at new diagnosis, from a patient treated with antithyroid drugs. These receptors all come from a female donor with Graves disease.

This clonotype was seen at least ten times. This chain uses TRBV5-1 with TRBJ2-3, with D possibly being TRBD1 (5 bases). The CDR3 extends over 15 amino acids. CDR1 is SGHRS and CDR2 is YFSETQ in the germline V gene. V lost 0 bases and J 3 bases, leaving 11 bases between the germline ends. The CDR3 here is CASSLAGHHTDTQYF. DNA for the CDR3: TGCGCCAGCAGCTTGGCCGGACACCATACAGATACGCAGTATTTT. Together with reference TRBV5-1 and TRBJ2-3, the CDR3 gives the full variable domain: KAGVTQTPRYLIKTRGQQVTLSCSPISGHRSVSWYQQTPGQGLQFLFEYFSETQRNKGNFPGRFSGRQFSNSRSEMNVSTLELGDSALYLCASSLAGHHTDTQYFGPGTRLTVL.

This clonotype appeared many times. The chain joins TRBV25-1 to TRBJ2-7, with D perhaps matching TRBD1 (5 bases). The germline V gene encodes CDR1 MGHDK and CDR2 SYGVNS. The CDR3 covers 14 residues. Trimming shortened V by 1 base and J by 0 bases, and 7 bases separated the two germline ends. CDR3 residues: CASSEFDSSYEQYF. CDR3 in DNA: TGTGCCAGCAGTGAATTCGACAGCTCCTACGAGCAGTACTTC.

This clonotype was counted at least ten times. The chain links TRBV12-5 to TRBJ1-1, with a tentative D call TRBD1 (6 bases). V gave up 5 bases and J gave up 7 bases, with 11 bases separating them. Per germline, CDR1 LGHNT and CDR2 FRNRAP. This CDR3 spans 12 amino acids. The CDR3 here is CASGPRGLEAFF. In nucleotides, the CDR3 is TGTGCTAGTGGTCCCAGGGGCCTTGAAGCTTTCTTT. Using reference TRBV12-5 and TRBJ1-1 for the parts outside the CDR3, the full variable domain is DARVTQTPRHKVTEMGQEVTMRCQPILGHNTVFWYRQTMMQGLELLAYFRNRAPLDDSGMPKDRFSAEMPDATLATLKIQPSEPRDSAVYFCASGPRGLEAFFGQGTRLTVV.

This rearrangement joins TRBV9 to TRBJ2-5, with D possibly TRBD2 on 5 matching bases. Germline CDR1 and CDR2: SGDLS and YYNGEE. This CDR3 has 15 amino acids. V was cut by 0 bases and J by 1 base, with 10 bases left in between. The CDR3 bases are TGTGCCAGCAGCGTAGCTTCGGGGTCCCAAGAGACCCAGTACTTC. This codes for CASSVASGSQETQYF.

This clonotype has a count of ten or more. This sequence joins TRBV11-2 and TRBJ1-4; D remains unclear. The germline V gene has CDR1 SGHAT and CDR2 FQNNGV. CDR3 length equals 14 residues. The ends were cut back, 2 bases at V and 4 bases at J, with 8 bases in the middle. The CDR3 region has the DNA TGTGCCAGCAGCTTATTGCCGCGTAATGAAAAACTGTTTTTT. Protein product: CASSLLPRNEKLFF.